This T cell receptor beta chain was sequenced for a study of identifying expanded T cells in peripheral blood (dated by TCRdb to about 2019). For the study in its entirety: Technical replicates were generated by sequencing separate aliquots of the same genomic DNA pool, and four replicates were compared pairwise.

As to this clone: The antigen this receptor binds is unknown. No much larger clone is present one base from it, and per-base qualities are unavailable.

General findings and caveats noted by the study authors: For all healthy donors, the variance in clone template counts between approximately two-week samples rose significantly as total template count increased. The authors expected that biological variance in healthy repertoires might rise further over much longer intervals, such as months to years. The binomial model flagged about 1.1 differentially abundant clones between technical replicates but 15 to 17 over about 2 weeks and approximately 18 over approximately 4 weeks. Across all healthy-donor time intervals, the beta-binomial model significantly lowered both the number of clones called differentially abundant and the false-positive rate.

From its cysteine to its phenylalanine, the CDR3 spans 16 amino acids. Only the CDR3 portion is preserved as DNA: 48 bases, with reading frame beginning at the first base. From a lookup of the germline V gene, CDR1 and CDR2 are SGDLS and YYNGEE. A distance of 20 bases separates the germline ends of V and J, which lose 3 bases and 6 bases respectively. TCRbeta CDR3 regions were profiled by bias-controlled multiplex PCR amplification of genomic DNA with the immunoSEQ Assay. The original methods were these. The absolute abundance of each unique TCRbeta CDR3 region was quantified after sequences were collapsed and filtered. Differential abundance was tested with two models: a binomial (Fisher-equivalent) model and a beta-binomial model that adds time-dependent variance fitted from healthy donors. Clones with fewer than 5 combined templates were removed, and a clone was called differentially abundant if the clone's Benjamini-Hochberg FDR was below 0.01. Using the form v = (b*log(k)+a)^2, the beta-binomial variance was modeled as a function of the total template count across the two samples. The immuneACCESS repertoire file appears here via TCRdb, limited to in-frame rearrangements. These files lack a portion of the clones; in checked studies, under half of the deficit traces to unresolved V genes, and the cause of the others is not known. V, J and clone size were drawn from that table, and D and trimming were deduced from the DNA. Recorded for this sample are 100,000 to 110,000 clones; 80% to 90% of them occurred a single time. The ten largest clones take up less than 7% of the sample.

During the collection period, no infections or other immune events were recorded for the healthy donors. To calibrate time-dependent variance in a beta-binomial model of T-cell clone differential abundance, blood repertoires from healthy donors were used as a training cohort. The training cohort comprised approximately ten healthy donors, 3 female and 7 male. On average the donors were around 44 years old, and their ages spanned about 29 to 65 years. Whole blood from each healthy donor was obtained from a commercial supplier and was collected at three time points 2 to 3 weeks apart. For immunosequencing, genomic DNA was extracted from whole blood that had not been sorted.

The receptor's source is a person aged 18 to 70 in good health. This sequence uses TRBV9 and TRBJ2-3; too little of a D gene remains to name it. The sequenced sample consisted of blood. The CDR3 region: CASSAGQTDLLDTQYF. The nucleotide sequence reads as follows: TGTGCCAGCAGCGCAGGCCAAACCGATCTTTTGGATACGCAGTATTTT.